This T cell receptor beta chain was captured in a study of blood T cell repertoires in COVID-19. The assay was immunoSEQ multiplex PCR, and TCRdb's table has in-frame clones only and misses some. The sample has over 100,000 clones; approximately 86% are singletons. This clone was counted once. Germline CDR1 is MNHEY and CDR2 is SVGAGI. This CDR3 has 14 residues. V lost 0 bases and J 6 bases, leaving 9 bases between the germline ends. The receptor was isolated from a woman aged 50 to 65 with COVID-19, enrolled during active disease. The rearrangement uses TRBV6-5 and TRBJ2-1, with D possibly TRBD2 on 6 matching bases. The sample comprised peripheral blood. CDR3 nucleotides: TGTGCCAGCAGTTACTCGGCGGGGCTCAATGAGCAGTTCTTC. Amino acids: CASSYSAGLNEQFF.